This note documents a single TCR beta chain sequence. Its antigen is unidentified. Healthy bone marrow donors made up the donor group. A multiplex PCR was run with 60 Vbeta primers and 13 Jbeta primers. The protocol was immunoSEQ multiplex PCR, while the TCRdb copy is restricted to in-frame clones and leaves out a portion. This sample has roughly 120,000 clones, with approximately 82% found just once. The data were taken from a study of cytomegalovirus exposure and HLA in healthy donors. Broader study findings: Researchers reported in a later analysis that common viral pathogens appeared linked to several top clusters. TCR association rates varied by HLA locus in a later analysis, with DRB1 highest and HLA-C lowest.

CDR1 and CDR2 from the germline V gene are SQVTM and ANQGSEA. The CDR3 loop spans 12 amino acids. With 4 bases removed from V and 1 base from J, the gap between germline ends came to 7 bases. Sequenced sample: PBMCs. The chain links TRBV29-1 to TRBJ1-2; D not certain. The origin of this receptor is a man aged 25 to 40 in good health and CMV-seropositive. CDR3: CSVATDNYGYTF. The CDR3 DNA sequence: TGCAGCGTTGCCACAGATAACTATGGCTACACCTTC.